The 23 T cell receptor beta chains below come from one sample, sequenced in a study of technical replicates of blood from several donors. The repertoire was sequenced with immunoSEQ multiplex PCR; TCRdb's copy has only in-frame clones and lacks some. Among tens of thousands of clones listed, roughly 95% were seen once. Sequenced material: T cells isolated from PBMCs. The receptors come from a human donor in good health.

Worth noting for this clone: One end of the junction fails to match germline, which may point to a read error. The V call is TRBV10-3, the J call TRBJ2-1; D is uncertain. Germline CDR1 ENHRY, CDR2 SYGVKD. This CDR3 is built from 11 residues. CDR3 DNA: TGTGCCAGCAGTTACTCCGATGAGCAGTTCTTC. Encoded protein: CASSYSDEQFF.

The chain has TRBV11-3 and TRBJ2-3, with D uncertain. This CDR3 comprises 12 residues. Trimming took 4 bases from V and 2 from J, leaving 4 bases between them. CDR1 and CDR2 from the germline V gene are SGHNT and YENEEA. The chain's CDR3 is CASSSSTDTQYF. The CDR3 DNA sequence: TGTGCCAGCAGCTCTTCCACAGATACGCAGTATTTT.

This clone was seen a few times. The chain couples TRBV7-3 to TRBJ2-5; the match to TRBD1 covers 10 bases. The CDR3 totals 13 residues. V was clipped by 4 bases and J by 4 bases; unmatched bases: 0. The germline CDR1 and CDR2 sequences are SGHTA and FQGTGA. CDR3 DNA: TGTGCCAGCAGCTGGACAGGGGGAGAGACCCAGTACTTC. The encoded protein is CASSWTGGETQYF.

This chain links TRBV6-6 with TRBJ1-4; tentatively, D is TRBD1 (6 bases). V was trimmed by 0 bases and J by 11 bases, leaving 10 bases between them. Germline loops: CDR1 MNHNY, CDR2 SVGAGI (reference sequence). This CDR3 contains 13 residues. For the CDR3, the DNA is TGTGCCAGCAGTTACTCGCGGACAGACAAACTGTTTTTT. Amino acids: CASSYSRTDKLFF.

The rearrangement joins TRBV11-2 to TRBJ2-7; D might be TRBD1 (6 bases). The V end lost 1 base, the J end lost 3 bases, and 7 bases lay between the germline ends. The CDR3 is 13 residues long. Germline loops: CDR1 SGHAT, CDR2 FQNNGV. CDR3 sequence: CASSLGTDYEQYF. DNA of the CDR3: TGTGCCAGCAGCTTAGGGACAGACTACGAGCAGTACTTC. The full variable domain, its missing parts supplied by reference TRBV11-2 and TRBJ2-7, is EAGVAQSPRYKIIEKRQSVAFWCNPISGHATLYWYQQILGQGPKLLIQFQNNGVVDDSQLPKDRFSAERLKGVDSTLKIQPAKLEDSAVYLCASSLGTDYEQYFGPGTRLTVT.

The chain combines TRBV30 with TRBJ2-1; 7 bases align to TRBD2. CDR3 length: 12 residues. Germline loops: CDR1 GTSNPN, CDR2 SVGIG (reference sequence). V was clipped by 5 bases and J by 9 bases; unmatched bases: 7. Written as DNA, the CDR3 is TGTGCCTGGCAAGCGGGATTGGGTGAGCAGTTCTTC. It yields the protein CAWQAGLGEQFF. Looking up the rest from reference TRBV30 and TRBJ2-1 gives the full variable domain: SQTIHQWPATLVQPVGSPLSLECTVEGTSNPNLYWYRQAAGRGLQLLFYSVGIGQISSEVPQNLSASRPQDRQFILSSKKLLLSDSGFYLCAWQAGLGEQFFGPGTRLTVL.

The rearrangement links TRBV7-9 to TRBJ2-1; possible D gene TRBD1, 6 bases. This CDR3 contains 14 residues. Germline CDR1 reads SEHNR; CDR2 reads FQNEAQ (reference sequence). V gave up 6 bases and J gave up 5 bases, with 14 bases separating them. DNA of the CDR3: TGTGCCAGCAGTCAAGTGGACAGAGACAATGAGCAGTTCTTC. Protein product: CASSQVDRDNEQFF.

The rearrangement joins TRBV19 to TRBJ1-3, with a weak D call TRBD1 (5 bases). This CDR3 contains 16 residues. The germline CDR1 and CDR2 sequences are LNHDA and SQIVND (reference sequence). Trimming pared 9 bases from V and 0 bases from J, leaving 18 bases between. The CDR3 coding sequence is TGTGCCAGGATGTTTCCTGACAGATACTCTGGAAACACCATATATTTT. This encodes CARMFPDRYSGNTIYF. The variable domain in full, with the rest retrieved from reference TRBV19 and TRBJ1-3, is DGGITQSPKYLFRKEGQNVTLSCEQNLNHDAMYWYRQDPGQGLRLIYYSQIVNDFQKGDIAEGYSVSREKKESFPLTVTSAQKNPTAFYLCARMFPDRYSGNTIYFGEGSWLTVV.

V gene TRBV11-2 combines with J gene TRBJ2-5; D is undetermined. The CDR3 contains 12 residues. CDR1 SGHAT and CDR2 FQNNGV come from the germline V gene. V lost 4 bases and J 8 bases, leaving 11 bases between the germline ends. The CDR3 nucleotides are TGTGCCAGCAGCTCCTCCTCGACTACCCAGTACTTC. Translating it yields CASSSSSTTQYF.

Here the CDR3 reads CAISEPGTDTQYF. CDR3 DNA sequence: TGTGCCATCAGTGAGCCAGGCACAGATACGCAGTATTTT. This rearrangement joins TRBV10-3 to TRBJ2-3; D is undetermined. Germline V gene data show CDR1 as ENHRY and CDR2 as SYGVKD. V lost 2 bases, J lost 1 base, and 4 bases lay in between. This CDR3 has 13 residues.

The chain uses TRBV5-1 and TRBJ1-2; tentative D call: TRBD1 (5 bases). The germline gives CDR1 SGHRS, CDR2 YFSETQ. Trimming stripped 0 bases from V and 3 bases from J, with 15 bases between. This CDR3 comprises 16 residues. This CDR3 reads CASSLALSREDYGYTF. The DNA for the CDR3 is TGCGCCAGCAGCTTGGCCCTCAGCAGGGAAGACTATGGCTACACCTTC.

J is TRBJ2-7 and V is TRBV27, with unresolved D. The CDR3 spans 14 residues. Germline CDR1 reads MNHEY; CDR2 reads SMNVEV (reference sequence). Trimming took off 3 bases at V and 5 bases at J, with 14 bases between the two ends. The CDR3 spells CASSLFGSSDEQYF. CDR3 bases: TGTGCCAGCAGTTTGTTCGGCAGCAGCGACGAGCAGTACTTC.

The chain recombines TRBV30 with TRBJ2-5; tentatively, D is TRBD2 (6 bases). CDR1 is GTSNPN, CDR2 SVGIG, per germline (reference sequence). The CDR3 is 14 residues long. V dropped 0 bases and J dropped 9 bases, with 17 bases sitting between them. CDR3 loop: CAWSVPTSFTSQYF. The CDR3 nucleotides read TGTGCCTGGAGTGTACCTACTAGCTTTACGTCCCAGTACTTC.

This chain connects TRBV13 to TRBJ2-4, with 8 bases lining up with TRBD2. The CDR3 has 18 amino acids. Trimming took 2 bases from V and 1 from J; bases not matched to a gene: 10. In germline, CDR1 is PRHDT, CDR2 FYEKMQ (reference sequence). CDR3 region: CASSLYPGGRTAKNIQYF. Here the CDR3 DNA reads TGTGCCAGCAGCTTATATCCGGGGGGGAGAACTGCCAAAAACATTCAGTACTTC.

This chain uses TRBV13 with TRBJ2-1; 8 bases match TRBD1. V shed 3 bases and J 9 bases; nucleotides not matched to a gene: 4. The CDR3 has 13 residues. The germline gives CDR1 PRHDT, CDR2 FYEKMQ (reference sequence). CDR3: CASSLTGVVEQFF. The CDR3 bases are TGTGCCAGCAGCTTGACAGGGGTAGTTGAGCAGTTCTTC. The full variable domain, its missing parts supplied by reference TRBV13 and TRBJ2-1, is AAGVIQSPRHLIKEKRETATLKCYPIPRHDTVYWYQQGPGQDPQFLISFYEKMQSDKGSIPDRFSAQQFSDYHSELNMSSLELGDSALYFCASSLTGVVEQFFGPGTRLTVL.

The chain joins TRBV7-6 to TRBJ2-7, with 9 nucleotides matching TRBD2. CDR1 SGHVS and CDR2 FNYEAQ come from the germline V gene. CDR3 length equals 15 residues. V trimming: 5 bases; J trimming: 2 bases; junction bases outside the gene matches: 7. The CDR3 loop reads CASSLSGRTAYEQYF. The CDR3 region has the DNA TGTGCCAGCAGCCTAAGCGGGAGGACCGCCTACGAGCAGTACTTC.

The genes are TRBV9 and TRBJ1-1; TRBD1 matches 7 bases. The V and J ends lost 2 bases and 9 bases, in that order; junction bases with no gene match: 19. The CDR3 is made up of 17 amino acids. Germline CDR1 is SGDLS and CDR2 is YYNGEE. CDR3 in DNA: TGTGCCAGCAGCGTTGGGATCAGACAGGGCCAAGGACCGAAAGCTTTCTTT. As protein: CASSVGIRQGQGPKAFF. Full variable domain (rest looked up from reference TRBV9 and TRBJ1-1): DSGVTQTPKHLITATGQRVTLRCSPRSGDLSVYWYQQSLDQGLQFLIQYYNGEERAKGNILERFSAQQFPDLHSELNLSSLELGDSALYFCASSVGIRQGQGPKAFFGQGTRLTVV.

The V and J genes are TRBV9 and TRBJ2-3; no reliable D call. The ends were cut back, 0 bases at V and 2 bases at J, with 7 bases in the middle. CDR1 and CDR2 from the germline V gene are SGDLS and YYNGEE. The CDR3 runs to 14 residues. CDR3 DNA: TGTGCCAGCAGCGTAGAACTACTCACAGATACGCAGTATTTT. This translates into CASSVELLTDTQYF. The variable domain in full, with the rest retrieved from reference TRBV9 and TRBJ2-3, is DSGVTQTPKHLITATGQRVTLRCSPRSGDLSVYWYQQSLDQGLQFLIQYYNGEERAKGNILERFSAQQFPDLHSELNLSSLELGDSALYFCASSVELLTDTQYFGPGTRLTVL.

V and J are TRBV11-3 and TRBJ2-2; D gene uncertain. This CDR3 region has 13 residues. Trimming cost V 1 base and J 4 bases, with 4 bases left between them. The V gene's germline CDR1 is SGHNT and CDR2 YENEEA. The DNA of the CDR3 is TGTGCCAGCAGCTTAGCCAGCACCGGGGAGCTGTTTTTT. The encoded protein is CASSLASTGELFF.

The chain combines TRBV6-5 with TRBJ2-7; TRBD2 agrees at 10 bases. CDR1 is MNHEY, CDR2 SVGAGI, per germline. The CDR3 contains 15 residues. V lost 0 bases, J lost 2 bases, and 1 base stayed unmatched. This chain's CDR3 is CASSYSGLAAYEQYF. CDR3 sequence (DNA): TGTGCCAGCAGTTACTCCGGACTAGCGGCCTACGAGCAGTACTTC.

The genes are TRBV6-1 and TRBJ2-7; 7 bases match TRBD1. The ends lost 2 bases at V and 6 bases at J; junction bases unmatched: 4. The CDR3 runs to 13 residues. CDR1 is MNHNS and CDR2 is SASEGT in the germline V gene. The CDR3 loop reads CASSEPYRGEQYF. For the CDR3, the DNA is TGTGCCAGCAGTGAACCCTACAGGGGCGAGCAGTACTTC.

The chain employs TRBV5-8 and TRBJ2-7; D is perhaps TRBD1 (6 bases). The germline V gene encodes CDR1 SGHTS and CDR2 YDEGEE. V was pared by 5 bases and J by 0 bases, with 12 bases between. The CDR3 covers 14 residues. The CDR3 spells CASRPLGGSYEQYF. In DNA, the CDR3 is TGTGCCAGCAGGCCCCTAGGGGGCTCCTACGAGCAGTACTTC.

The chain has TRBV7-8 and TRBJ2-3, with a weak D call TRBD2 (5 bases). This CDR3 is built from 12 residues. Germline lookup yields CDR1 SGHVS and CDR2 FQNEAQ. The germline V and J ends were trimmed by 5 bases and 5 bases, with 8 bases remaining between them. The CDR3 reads CASSAGLDTQYF. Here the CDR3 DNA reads TGTGCCAGCAGCGCCGGACTAGATACGCAGTATTTT.